Shown below are 23 T cell receptor beta chains from a single sample sequenced in a study of cytomegalovirus exposure and HLA in healthy donors. Primers included in the PCR were 60 Vbeta and 13 Jbeta primers. TCRdb keeps only in-frame clones here, not all; method: immunoSEQ multiplex PCR. The sample consists of 150,000 to 200,000 clones, 60% to 80% of them appearing once. The source material was PBMCs. The receptors come from a man aged 35-49 years in good health and CMV-seropositive.

The V gene is TRBV4-2, the J gene TRBJ1-4; D is unresolved. CDR1 and CDR2 (germline): LGHNA, YNFKEQ. This CDR3 region has 15 residues. Trimming pared 1 base from V and 5 bases from J, leaving 11 bases between. The DNA of the CDR3 is TGTGCCAGCAGCCAAGCGGAGAGTGAGAATGAAAAACTGTTTTTT. Translation: CASSQAESENEKLFF.

The CDR3 DNA is TGTGCCAGCTCACCAGGACAGGGGGCCCAAGAGACCCAGTACTTC. Translating gives CASSPGQGAQETQYF. This rearrangement joins TRBV18 to TRBJ2-5; 11 bases align to TRBD1. Trimming removed 2 bases from V and 1 base from J; junction bases left unmatched: 0. Germline V gives CDR1 KGHSH, CDR2 LQKENI. The CDR3 spans 15 residues.

V is TRBV9 and J is TRBJ2-2, with D maybe TRBD2 (6 bases). The CDR3 runs 16 residues. Per germline, CDR1 SGDLS and CDR2 YYNGEE. V was trimmed by 3 bases and J by 0 bases, leaving 12 bases between them. CDR3 sequence: CASSATGTANTGELFF. The CDR3 coding sequence is TGTGCCAGCAGCGCCACCGGGACTGCGAACACCGGGGAGCTGTTTTTT.

This chain uses TRBV7-3 with TRBJ2-2; D is possibly TRBD2 (6 bases). Germline V gene sequence: CDR1 SGHTA, CDR2 FQGTGA. The V and J ends lost 2 bases and 4 bases respectively, with 17 bases between them. This CDR3 is built from 17 residues. CDR3 DNA: TGTGCCAGCAGCTTAGGCACCCTAGCGCTCGGCACCGGGGAGCTGTTTTTT. Translation gives CASSLGTLALGTGELFF.

This clone was observed a single time. This chain joins TRBV28 and TRBJ2-3; TRBD1 is a possible D gene (5 bases). Trimming took off 8 bases at V and 6 bases at J, with 18 bases between the two ends. The CDR3 totals 14 residues. Germline V gene sequence: CDR1 MDHEN, CDR2 SYDVKM. In DNA form, the CDR3 reads TGTGCCAGCCGCCAGGGATCCGCTGGGGATACGCAGTATTTT. Its translation: CASRQGSAGDTQYF.

The chain links TRBV5-1 to TRBJ2-1; 9 bases are shared with TRBD1. Germline V gene data show CDR1 as SGHRS and CDR2 as YFSETQ. This CDR3 is 16 amino acids long. Unmatched junction bases numbered 1, after V lost 0 bases and J lost 0 bases. The CDR3 bases are TGCGCCAGCAGCTTGGGGGACAGGGTCTCCTACAATGAGCAGTTCTTC. This sequence encodes CASSLGDRVSYNEQFF.

V gene TRBV5-8 combines with J gene TRBJ2-6; 10 positions agree with TRBD1. V shed 3 bases and J 0 bases; nucleotides not matched to a gene: 0. Per the germline V gene, CDR1 is SGHTS and CDR2 is YDEGEE. The length of the CDR3 is 16 residues. The CDR3 DNA follows: TGTGCCAGCAGCTGGGACAGGGGCTCTGGGGCCAACGTCCTGACTTTC. Translating it yields CASSWDRGSGANVLTF.

This clone was seen a handful of times. The identical CDR3 is also encoded by other nucleotide sequences in the sample. CDR3 region: CASSLGLAGTDTQYF. CDR3 in DNA: TGTGCCAGCAGCCTCGGACTAGCGGGGACAGATACGCAGTATTTT. The chain uses TRBV7-7 and TRBJ2-3, with 12 bases lining up with TRBD2. The CDR3 spans 15 residues. Germline V gene lookup returns CDR1 SSHAT and CDR2 FNYEAQ (reference sequence). J gave up 3 bases and V 5 bases, and 3 bases lay outside the gene matches.

This chain uses TRBV12-5 with TRBJ2-7; a weak D match, TRBD1 (6 bases). The V end was cut by 6 bases, the J end by 6 bases, with 12 bases between. Germline CDR1 is LGHNT and CDR2 is FRNRAP. The CDR3 spans 12 residues. CDR3 nucleotides: TGTGCTAGTGGCCAAGGACAGTCCGAGCAGTACTTC. Translated: CASGQGQSEQYF.

The chain has TRBV9 and TRBJ2-3, with D possibly being TRBD2 (5 bases). There are 15 residues in the CDR3. Germline CDR1 is SGDLS and CDR2 is YYNGEE. Between the trimmed V and J ends, which lost 1 base and 1 base, there was a span of 10 bases. The CDR3 DNA reads TGTGCCAGCAGCGTACAGAGCGGCGGCACAGATACGCAGTATTTT. It yields the protein CASSVQSGGTDTQYF.

J is TRBJ2-3 and V is TRBV11-3, with 11 bases matching TRBD2. This CDR3 region has 14 residues. Trimming removed 2 bases from V and 8 bases from J; junction bases left unmatched: 3. Germline V CDR1 and CDR2: SGHNT, YENEEA. The CDR3 region has the DNA TGTGCCAGCAGCTTAACTAGCGGGAGTGGTACGCAGTATTTT. Its translation is CASSLTSGSGTQYF. The complete variable domain, with remaining parts taken from reference TRBV11-3 and TRBJ2-3, reads EAGVVQSPRYKIIEKKQPVAFWCNPISGHNTLYWYLQNLGQGPELLIRYENEEAVDDSQLPKDRFSAERLKGVDSTLKIQPAELGDSAVYLCASSLTSGSGTQYFGPGTRLTVL.

The chain is built from TRBV29-1 and TRBJ2-4; D is unresolved. V was trimmed by 7 bases and J by 0 bases, leaving 13 bases between them. This CDR3 has 14 amino acids. Germline assignment: CDR1 SQVTM and CDR2 ANQGSEA. CDR3 sequence reads: CSATPNLAKNIQYF. DNA for the CDR3: TGCAGCGCCACTCCAAACTTAGCCAAAAACATTCAGTACTTC.

The chain uses TRBV28 and TRBJ1-5; TRBD1 aligns across 8 bases. V was clipped by 4 bases and J by 4 bases; unmatched bases: 3. This CDR3 comprises 14 residues. The germline gives CDR1 MDHEN, CDR2 SYDVKM. CDR3 in amino acids: CASSSTGGNQPQHF. The DNA for the CDR3 is TGTGCCAGCAGTTCAACAGGGGGTAATCAGCCCCAGCATTTT. The full variable domain, with the rest looked up from reference TRBV28 and TRBJ1-5, is DVKVTQSSRYLVKRTGEKVFLECVQDMDHENMFWYRQDPGLGLRLIYFSYDVKMKEKGDIPEGYSVSREKKERFSLILESASTNQTSMYLCASSSTGGNQPQHFGDGTRLSIL.

This clone appeared a single time. This chain's CDR3 is CASSGTSGRAEAKNIQYF. The CDR3 nucleotides read TGTGCCAGCAGCGGGACTAGCGGGAGGGCCGAGGCCAAAAACATTCAGTACTTC. The chain employs TRBV7-2 and TRBJ2-4, with 16 bases aligning to TRBD2. V lost 5 bases to trimming and J lost 1 base; unmatched junction nucleotides: 5. Germline values: CDR1 SGHTA, CDR2 FQGNSA. The CDR3 extends over 18 amino acids.

This clone was found a few times. V usage is TRBV18 and J usage is TRBJ1-1, with 8 positions matching TRBD1. The CDR3 runs to 14 residues. Germline assignment: CDR1 KGHSH and CDR2 LQKENI. V lost 3 bases to trimming and J lost 5 bases; unmatched junction nucleotides: 5. CDR3 residues: CASSPGQDRTEAFF. As DNA, the CDR3 is TGTGCCAGCTCACCGGGACAGGATAGGACTGAAGCTTTCTTT.

The chain joins TRBV5-1 to TRBJ2-1, with TRBD1 matching 7 bases. V dropped 2 bases and J dropped 5; count of bases not matched to a gene: 13. The CDR3 length is 17 residues. Germline assignment: CDR1 SGHRS and CDR2 YFSETQ. CDR3 loop: CASSFAGDRVGHNEQFF. The DNA for the CDR3 is TGCGCCAGCAGCTTTGCTGGAGACAGGGTGGGACACAATGAGCAGTTCTTC.

This clone appeared once. J is TRBJ2-7 and V is TRBV4-1, with D tentatively TRBD2 (7 bases). Germline CDR1 MGHRA, CDR2 YSYEKL. This CDR3 is 17 amino acids long. The V gene lost 0 bases and the J gene lost 2 bases, with 17 bases spanning the gap. The CDR3 coding sequence is TGCGCCAGCAGCCAAGATGCCGGGGGGCCCCGGGCCTACGAGCAGTACTTC. This gives the protein CASSQDAGGPRAYEQYF.

This chain connects TRBV2 to TRBJ2-2; TRBD1 aligns across 8 bases. The CDR3 is 15 amino acids. CDR1 and CDR2 from the germline V gene are SNHLY and FYNNEI. Trimming removed 2 bases from V and 7 bases from J; junction bases left unmatched: 6. DNA for the CDR3: TGTGCCAGCAGTGAAACAGGGGGAGAGTACGGGGAGCTGTTTTTT. It encodes CASSETGGEYGELFF.

V usage is TRBV5-5 and J usage is TRBJ1-5; the D is unclear. The CDR3 totals 16 residues. The V end lost 3 bases, the J end lost 2 bases, and 15 bases lay between the germline ends. The germline V gene has CDR1 SGHKS and CDR2 YYEKEE (reference sequence). The CDR3, as DNA: TGTGCCAGCAGCTCGACGTCTGACGAGGGCAATCAGCCCCAGCATTTT. Amino acid sequence: CASSSTSDEGNQPQHF.

The CDR3 DNA is TGTGCCAGCAGCCCGCGACAGGGGAAGCACACTGAAGCTTTCTTT. It specifies CASSPRQGKHTEAFF. The chain couples TRBV11-3 to TRBJ1-1; 8 bases agree with TRBD1. Losses at the gene ends were 5 bases for V and 3 bases for J; bases not matched to a gene: 8. The CDR3 has 15 amino acids. Germline V gene sequence: CDR1 SGHNT, CDR2 YENEEA.

The gene calls are TRBV7-9 and TRBJ1-5; 8 bases fit TRBD1. The junction had 1 base not matched to a gene; V was cut back by 4 bases and J by 2 bases. The germline CDR1 and CDR2 sequences are SEHNR and FQNEAQ (reference sequence). This CDR3 region has 14 residues. The CDR3 nucleotides are TGTGCCAGCAGCTCGGGACAGGGCAATCAGCCCCAGCATTTT. Its protein is CASSSGQGNQPQHF.

This clone was seen more than once but under ten times. This chain uses TRBV4-1 with TRBJ2-2; D not resolved. Germline CDR1 MGHRA, CDR2 YSYEKL. This CDR3 has 12 residues. The germline V and J ends were trimmed by 4 bases and 7 bases, with 7 bases remaining between them. The CDR3 region is CASSPPVGELFF. CDR3 DNA sequence: TGCGCCAGCAGCCCCCCCGTCGGGGAGCTGTTTTTT.

J is TRBJ2-2 and V is TRBV5-4; a weak D match, TRBD1 (5 bases). Germline loops: CDR1 SGHNT, CDR2 YYREEE (reference sequence). V was shortened by 4 bases and J by 10 bases, with 20 bases between the two germline ends. The CDR3 spans 15 residues. The DNA of the CDR3 is TGTGCCAGCAGCCAACAGCAGGGTTCCCACGAGGAGCTGTTTTTT. Translating it yields CASSQQQGSHEELFF.